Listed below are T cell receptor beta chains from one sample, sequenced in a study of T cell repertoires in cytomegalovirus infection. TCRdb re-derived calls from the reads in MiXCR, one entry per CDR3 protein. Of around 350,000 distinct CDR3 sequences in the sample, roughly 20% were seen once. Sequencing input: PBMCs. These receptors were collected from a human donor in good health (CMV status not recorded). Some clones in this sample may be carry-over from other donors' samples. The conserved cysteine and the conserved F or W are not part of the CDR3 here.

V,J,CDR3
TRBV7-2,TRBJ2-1,AIQTGTGWYNEQF
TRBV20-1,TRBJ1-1,SASVNTEAF
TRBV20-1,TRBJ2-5,SARGTVEETQY
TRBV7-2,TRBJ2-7,ASSLSGASGLYEQY
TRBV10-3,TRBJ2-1,AISDRIGWNEQF
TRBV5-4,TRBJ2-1,ASSLSIRTISYNEQF
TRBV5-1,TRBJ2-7,ASSPRAVVGSYEQY
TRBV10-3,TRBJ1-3,AISDPRRGGDTIY
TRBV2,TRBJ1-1,ASSLRGKGTEAF
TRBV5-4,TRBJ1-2,ASSLGGAFGNYGYT
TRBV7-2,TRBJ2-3,ASSFAWGSTDTQY
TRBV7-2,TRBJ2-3,ASSLTGRATDTQY
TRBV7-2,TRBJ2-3,ASSWGLAGLDTQY
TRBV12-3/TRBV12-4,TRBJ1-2,ASNLRTGYGYT
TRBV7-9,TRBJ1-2,ASSLAERGGYT
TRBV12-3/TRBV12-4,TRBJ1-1,ASGEPQGYTEAF
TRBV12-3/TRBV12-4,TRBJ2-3,ASSGGGAQY
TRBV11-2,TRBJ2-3,ASSSDGRLGTDTQY
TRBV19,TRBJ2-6,ASSIPIRSSLRSGANVLT
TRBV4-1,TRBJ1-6,ASAGKPLIFYSPLH
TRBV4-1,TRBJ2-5,ASSQEPRSGETQY
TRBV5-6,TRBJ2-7,ASSFGTSGYSYEQY
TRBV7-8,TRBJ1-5,ASSLIVGSNQPQH
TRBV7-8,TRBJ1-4,ASSLRLWAGTNEKLF
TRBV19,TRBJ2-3,ASSIATWGTDTQY
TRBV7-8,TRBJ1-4,ASSPGQRGEKLF
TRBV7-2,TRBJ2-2,ASSFGGRRAGELF
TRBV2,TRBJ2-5,AIPGGGKETQY
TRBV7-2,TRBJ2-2,ASNLRSPNTGELF
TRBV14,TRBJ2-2,ASSQDRLGQPNTGELF
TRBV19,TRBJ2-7,ASSIGSYEQY
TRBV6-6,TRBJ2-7,ASSALAGDRYSGSYEQY
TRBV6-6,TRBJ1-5,ASSPGDYSNQPQH
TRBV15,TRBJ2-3,ATSAGGTTDTQY
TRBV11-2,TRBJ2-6,ASSLAGTSGRFLGANVLT
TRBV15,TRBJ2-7,ATSARLPGHHEQY
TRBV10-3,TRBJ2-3,AISMGQGITDTQY
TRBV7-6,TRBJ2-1,ASSPAGNEQF